These 7 T cell receptor beta chains were sequenced from one sample in a study of T cells in tumors after PD-1 blockade. The table came from immunoSEQ multiplex PCR; TCRdb's copy has only in-frame clones and leaves some out. Among about 48,000 clones, about 85% were seen once, and the ten largest hold about 4%. Sequencing used PBMCs, obtained before anti-PD-1 treatment. The receptors come from a human donor with basal cell carcinoma.

The count of this clone is one. The chain couples TRBV19 to TRBJ2-1, with 9 bases identical to TRBD2. CDR1 LNHDA and CDR2 SQIVND come from the germline V gene (reference sequence). Trimming at V came to 5 bases and at J to 7 bases, leaving 9 bases not matched to a gene. This CDR3 contains 15 residues. The CDR3 protein is CASSSGGLAWNEQFF. The CDR3 DNA is TGTGCCAGTAGTTCCGGTGGACTAGCGTGGAATGAGCAGTTCTTC.

The CDR3 protein is CASSPPGQGNTIYF. The CDR3 bases are TGTGCCAGCAGCCCCCCGGGCCAGGGAAACACCATATATTTT. The V call is TRBV7-9, the J call TRBJ1-3; D remains ambiguous. The germline V and J ends were trimmed by 5 bases and 4 bases, with 12 bases remaining between them. The CDR3 length is 14 residues. Germline V lookup: CDR1 SEHNR, CDR2 FQNEAQ (reference sequence).

The chain couples TRBV3-1 (or the pseudogene TRBV3-2) to TRBJ2-1; the match to TRBD2 covers 9 bases. The V segment lost 4 bases and the J segment 12 bases; nucleotides outside the gene matches: 10. The germline gives CDR1 LGHDT, CDR2 YNNKEL (reference sequence). This CDR3 is 14 amino acids long. The CDR3 coding sequence is TGTGCCAGCAGCCTTAGCGGGGGCCCGCCGGGGCAGTTCTTC. Protein product: CASSLSGGPPGQFF.

J is TRBJ2-1 and V is TRBV27, with TRBD1 as a possible D gene (6 bases). The CDR3 is made up of 13 amino acids. The V and J ends lost 4 bases and 8 bases respectively, with 12 bases between them. Germline V gives CDR1 MNHEY, CDR2 SMNVEV (reference sequence). The CDR3 reads CASSSRGGYEQFF. The CDR3, as DNA: TGTGCCAGCAGTTCCAGGGGCGGGTATGAGCAGTTCTTC.

V gene TRBV5-1 combines with J gene TRBJ2-3; the D gene is possibly TRBD1 (7 bases). The V end was cut by 5 bases, the J end by 4 bases, with 17 bases between. Germline CDR1 SGHRS, CDR2 YFSETQ. This CDR3 has 15 amino acids. The CDR3 loop is CASRRGSGGSDTQYF. The CDR3 DNA is TGCGCCAGCAGACGTGGGTCAGGGGGGTCAGATACGCAGTATTTT.

The chain is built from TRBV29-1 and TRBJ2-4; 7 nucleotides agree with TRBD1. In germline, CDR1 is SQVTM, CDR2 ANQGSEA. The trim removed 3 bases at V and 0 bases at J, leaving 2 bases unmatched. The CDR3 covers 14 residues. The CDR3 sequence is CSVETGRAKNIQYF. The CDR3 DNA reads as TGCAGCGTTGAGACAGGGCGAGCCAAAAACATTCAGTACTTC.

This chain joins TRBV5-3 and TRBJ1-5; maybe TRBD1 (6 bases). TRBV5-3 is identified as an open reading frame with a role that is uncertain. The length of the CDR3 is 16 residues. V gave up 4 bases and J gave up 0 bases, with 14 bases separating them. CDR3 protein: CARSQDRVFSNQPQHF. CDR3 in DNA: TGTGCCAGAAGCCAGGACAGAGTATTTAGCAATCAGCCCCAGCATTTT.